This TCR beta chain was observed in a study of blood T cell repertoires in COVID-19. Whole-study context: T cells, B-cell-depleted T cells, or PBMCs supplied cDNA or gDNA.

Only in-frame clones appear in the TCRdb table, and some are missing; sequencing was by immunoSEQ multiplex PCR. The table records about 210,000 clones, 70% to 90% of them present only once. This clone was found a few times. CDR3 length: 12 amino acids. The ends were cut back, 4 bases at V and 7 bases at J, with 7 bases in the middle. The germline V gene encodes CDR1 SNHLY and CDR2 FYNNEI. Sequencing was carried out using PBMCs or T cells enriched from blood (not recorded which). The clonotype comes from a woman aged 18-29 years who had recovered from COVID-19. The chain is built from TRBV2 and TRBJ1-4, with D possibly matching TRBD1 (5 bases). The CDR3 region is CASSGQREKLFF. The CDR3 DNA reads TGTGCCAGCAGTGGACAGCGTGAAAAACTGTTTTTT. The variable domain in full, with the rest retrieved from reference TRBV2 and TRBJ1-4, is EPEVTQTPSHQVTQMGQEVILRCVPISNHLYFYWYRQILGQKVEFLVSFYNNEISEKSEIFDDQFSVERPDGSNFTLKIRSTKLEDSAMYFCASSGQREKLFFGSGTQLSVL.